The present T cell receptor (beta chain) was sequenced within a study of OX40 agonist ivuxolimab in advanced cancers. Across the study: Under the entry rules, prior anti-PD-1, anti-PD-L1 or anti-CTLA-4 therapy was allowed, and approximately 40% had some.

Repertoires were generated with immunoSEQ multiplex PCR, while TCRdb's copy carries only in-frame clones and drops some. Of 45,000 to 60,000 clones listed, roughly 90% are singletons. Baseline, cycle 4 day 1, and cycle 7 day 1 were the blood sampling points. The CDR3 totals 13 residues. From germline, CDR1 is MDHEN and CDR2 SYDVKM. Trimming cost V 2 bases and J 3 bases, with 7 bases left between them. Here the sequenced sample was CD4+ or CD8+ T cells sorted from blood, taken in a trial of the OX40 agonist ivuxolimab. The rearrangement uses TRBV28 and TRBJ1-2; D might be TRBD1 (5 bases). The source is an adult with an advanced solid tumor such as melanoma, head and neck, liver or kidney cancer. The CDR3 is CASSLRGHYGYTF. CDR3 DNA: TGTGCCAGCAGTTTAAGGGGTCACTATGGCTACACCTTC.